This paragraph covers one TCR beta chain sequence. Antigen unknown. Primers for the PCR totalled 60 Vbeta and 13 Jbeta. Some clones are missing from TCRdb's copy, which holds only in-frame ones; the method was immunoSEQ multiplex PCR. The data contain around 130,000 clones, approximately 80% of them seen just once; the ten biggest clones take up under 3.5%. The sample originates from a study of cytomegalovirus exposure and HLA in healthy donors. Overall study findings and caveats: The study flagged some 180 TCR beta chains as cytomegalovirus-associated.

V was trimmed by 2 bases and J by 1 base, leaving 13 bases between them. The CDR3 extends over 16 amino acids. This TCR was sampled from a man aged 50 or older in good health and CMV-seronegative. The sequenced material came from PBMCs. The chain recombines TRBV5-3 with TRBJ1-3, with a tentative D call TRBD1 (5 bases). TRBV5-3 is treated as an ORF (open reading frame) with a function not yet certain. DNA for the CDR3: TGTGCCAGAAGCTTCACGTGGGGCTCTTCTGGAAACACCATATATTTT. It yields the protein CARSFTWGSSGNTIYF.